These 5 T cell receptor beta chains were sequenced from one sample in a study of cytomegalovirus exposure and HLA in healthy donors. Primers: 60 Vbeta forward and 13 Jbeta reverse. Some clones are missing from TCRdb's copy, which holds only in-frame ones; the method was immunoSEQ multiplex PCR. This sample has roughly 150,000 clones, with about 85% found just once. The specimen sequenced was PBMCs. The receptors shown here come from a boy between 2 and 10 years old in good health and CMV-seronegative.

The chain has TRBV5-1 and TRBJ2-3; 8 nucleotides match TRBD2. This CDR3 region has 16 residues. V was clipped by 4 bases and J by 4 bases; unmatched bases: 11. Germline CDR1 is SGHRS and CDR2 is YFSETQ. CDR3 loop: CASSVQRGSVADTQYF. CDR3 in DNA: TGCGCCAGCAGCGTCCAGCGGGGGAGTGTTGCAGATACGCAGTATTTT.

CDR3: CASSQGDSSNQPQHF. DNA for the CDR3: TGCGCCAGCAGCCAAGGTGACAGCAGCAATCAGCCCCAGCATTTT. This chain uses TRBV4-1 with TRBJ1-5, with a tentative D call TRBD1 (5 bases). The germline V gene has CDR1 MGHRA and CDR2 YSYEKL. Trimming left V 1 base short and J 1 base short, with 8 bases between. CDR3 size: 15 residues.

The rearrangement joins TRBV28 to TRBJ1-2; weak D call: TRBD1 (5 bases). V was cut by 1 base and J by 2 bases, with 17 bases left in between. The CDR3 runs to 17 residues. Germline V gene lookup returns CDR1 MDHEN and CDR2 SYDVKM. The CDR3 spells CASSLFPSDISNYGYTF. CDR3 in DNA: TGTGCCAGCAGTTTATTCCCCTCGGACATTTCCAACTATGGCTACACCTTC.

In DNA form, the CDR3 reads TGCGCCAGCAGCCAAGAACCACAGGGATATAGCAATCAGCCCCAGCATTTT. Residues: CASSQEPQGYSNQPQHF. The chain employs TRBV4-1 and TRBJ1-5, with TRBD1 as a possible D gene (6 bases). Germline values: CDR1 MGHRA, CDR2 YSYEKL. Trimming removed 0 bases from V and 0 bases from J, with 12 bases in between. The CDR3 consists of 17 residues.

The chain is built from TRBV10-3 and TRBJ1-3, with 7 positions matching TRBD1. The CDR3 length is 15 residues. Trimming took 2 bases from V and 4 from J; bases not matched to a gene: 5. Germline assignment: CDR1 ENHRY and CDR2 SYGVKD. The CDR3 DNA reads as TGTGCCATCAGTGAGGGGAGACAGGGCGGAAACACCATATATTTT. It codes for CAISEGRQGGNTIYF.